This entry describes one T cell receptor (beta chain). All donors qualified as healthy HIV-negative adults and had experienced no recent acute infections or vaccinations. These data are taken from a study of shared clonotypes between healthy human individuals. Study details: CD4 naive cells filled three plates per donor, CD4 memory three, CD8 naive two and CD8 memory one.

Around 30,000 T cell genomes, or approximately 0.2 ug DNA, went into the sorted-subset replicate PCRs. TCRdb's table, derived via immunoSEQ multiplex PCR, lists solely in-frame clones and lacks some. Of 1.4 million to 1.5 million clones in the sample, over 95% were seen once. Germline V lookup: CDR1 SQVTM, CDR2 ANQGSEA. This CDR3 comprises 12 residues. The V gene lost 6 bases and the J gene lost 7 bases, with 16 bases spanning the gap. The rearrangement uses TRBV29-1 and TRBJ2-7; no clear D. This sequence was found in a young man in good health. Sequenced input: naive CD4+ T cells sorted from blood. Indicated subset: CD45RA+ positively selected. The CDR3 reads CSVEDQRREQYF. The DNA of the CDR3 is TGCAGCGTCGAGGACCAGCGCCGGGAGCAGTACTTC.